The 9 T cell receptor beta chains below come from one sample, sequenced in a study of blood T cell repertoires in COVID-19. Repertoires were generated with immunoSEQ multiplex PCR, while TCRdb's copy carries only in-frame clones and drops some. The sample holds 120,000 or so clones, more than 70% seen once. Sequenced: peripheral blood. These receptors came from a man between 65 and 79 years old with acute or convalescent COVID-19.

V is TRBV2 and J is TRBJ1-5, with a possible D match to TRBD1 (5 bases). The CDR3 is 14 amino acids. Germline V gene data show CDR1 as SNHLY and CDR2 as FYNNEI. V lost 4 bases and J lost 7, with 14 bases in between. The CDR3 sequence is CASSAGGTRQPQHF. For the CDR3, the DNA is TGTGCCAGCAGTGCCGGGGGAACGAGGCAGCCCCAGCATTTT. Full variable domain (missing parts from reference TRBV2 and TRBJ1-5): EPEVTQTPSHQVTQMGQEVILRCVPISNHLYFYWYRQILGQKVEFLVSFYNNEISEKSEIFDDQFSVERPDGSNFTLKIRSTKLEDSAMYFCASSAGGTRQPQHFGDGTRLSIL.

The chain carries TRBV3-1 (or the pseudogene TRBV3-2) and TRBJ1-2; possibly TRBD1 for D (5 bases). Germline V CDR1 and CDR2: LGHDT, YNNKEL (reference sequence). The CDR3 extends over 15 amino acids. Trimming shortened V by 2 bases and J by 2 bases, and 12 bases separated the two germline ends. CDR3 loop: CASSQSGAGNYGYTF. As DNA, the CDR3 is TGTGCCAGCAGCCAAAGCGGGGCAGGGAACTATGGCTACACCTTC.

This clone showed up just once. The rearrangement joins TRBV12-5 to TRBJ1-6; the D gene is possibly TRBD1 (6 bases). This CDR3 spans 14 amino acids. CDR1 is LGHNT, CDR2 FRNRAP, per germline. V lost 6 bases and J lost 9, with 15 bases in between. The CDR3: CASGQTGNFSPLHF. DNA for the CDR3: TGTGCTAGTGGCCAAACAGGGAATTTTTCACCCCTCCACTTT.

The gene calls are TRBV6-5 and TRBJ1-4, with D possibly TRBD1 on 5 matching bases. Trimming left V 0 bases short and J 3 bases short, with 11 bases between. This CDR3 region has 16 residues. Germline V lookup: CDR1 MNHEY, CDR2 SVGAGI. The CDR3 is CASSYSRGRANEKLFF. The CDR3 DNA reads TGTGCCAGCAGTTACTCACGGGGGAGGGCTAATGAAAAACTGTTTTTT.

The chain carries TRBV9 and TRBJ2-5; no reliable D call. Trimming removed 0 bases from V and 0 bases from J, with 9 bases in between. Germline CDR1 and CDR2: SGDLS and YYNGEE. The CDR3 has 15 amino acids. CDR3 in DNA: TGTGCCAGCAGCGTAGCCCCCCTAGACCAAGAGACCCAGTACTTC. This codes for CASSVAPLDQETQYF.

The genes are TRBV20-1 and TRBJ1-1; a possible D gene is TRBD1 (6 bases). The germline CDR1 and CDR2 sequences are DFQATT and SNEGSKA (reference sequence). With 3 bases removed from V and 5 bases from J, the gap between germline ends came to 13 bases. The CDR3 totals 13 residues. The CDR3 here is CSASGGRWTEAFF. The CDR3 DNA reads TGCAGTGCTAGTGGGGGGCGCTGGACTGAAGCTTTCTTT.

The J gene is TRBJ1-1, the V gene TRBV28, with D perhaps matching TRBD1 (6 bases). V was shortened by 4 bases and J by 4 bases, with 13 bases between the two germline ends. CDR1 and CDR2 (germline): MDHEN, SYDVKM. This CDR3 region has 14 residues. CDR3 in amino acids: CASSSGQRGTEAFF. CDR3 coding DNA: TGTGCCAGCAGTTCCGGACAGAGGGGCACTGAAGCTTTCTTT.

This clone showed up just once. The chain couples TRBV19 to TRBJ2-5, with 7 bases identical to TRBD2. After removal of 3 bases from V and 4 bases from J, the junction contained 5 bases not matched to a gene. From germline, CDR1 is LNHDA and CDR2 SQIVND (reference sequence). The CDR3 spans 14 residues. Written as DNA, the CDR3 is TGTGCCAGTAGTATTTCACTAGCGCGAGAGACCCAGTACTTC. Translation: CASSISLARETQYF.

The gene calls are TRBV4-1 and TRBJ1-5; weak D call: TRBD1 (6 bases). In germline, CDR1 is MGHRA, CDR2 YSYEKL. The ends were cut back, 6 bases at V and 4 bases at J, with 13 bases in the middle. This CDR3 region has 14 residues. The CDR3 spells CASSRDMPNQPQHF. The CDR3 DNA is TGCGCCAGCAGTCGGGACATGCCGAATCAGCCCCAGCATTTT.